The 26 T cell receptor beta chains reported below all come from one sample, sequenced in a study of shared clonotypes between healthy human individuals. Only CD45RO-negative cells positively selected for CCR7 counted as naive CD8 cells, so terminally differentiated effector memory CD45RA+ cells were excluded. Using immunoSEQ multiplex PCR, the repertoire was profiled, and TCRdb retains in-frame clones only, with some absent. The table includes about 580,000 clones, 98% detected once. Input material: naive CD8+ T cells sorted from blood. The receptors stem from a man under 40 in good health.

This clone appeared once. The chain has TRBV15 and TRBJ2-3; 9 bases align to TRBD2. Per the germline V gene, CDR1 is LNHNV and CDR2 is YYDKDF (reference sequence). V lost 9 bases and J lost 1; bases outside the gene matches: 2. The CDR3 has 13 amino acids. The CDR3 nucleotides are TGTGCCACAAGGACTAGCGGCACAGATACGCAGTATTTT. Translated: CATRTSGTDTQYF.

This clone was counted once. This chain links TRBV2 with TRBJ2-1; D perhaps matches TRBD2 (6 bases). Trimming pared 7 bases from V and 1 base from J, leaving 20 bases between. CDR1 SNHLY and CDR2 FYNNEI come from the germline V gene. The length of the CDR3 is 17 residues. CDR3 DNA sequence: TGTGCCAGCACGGAATACCGATGGGACTTATCCTACAATGAGCAGTTCTTC. It yields the protein CASTEYRWDLSYNEQFF.

The rearrangement uses TRBV5-6 and TRBJ2-7, with D tentatively TRBD1 (6 bases). Trimming took 0 bases from V and 2 from J, leaving 12 bases between them. CDR1 SGHDT and CDR2 YYEEEE come from the germline V gene. CDR3 length: 15 amino acids. The CDR3 here is CASSLAGTQTYEQYF. CDR3 sequence (DNA): TGTGCCAGCAGCTTGGCCGGGACACAAACCTACGAGCAGTACTTC.

The chain is built from TRBV6-5 and TRBJ2-1; 8 nucleotides line up with TRBD2. V lost 4 bases to trimming and J lost 4 bases; unmatched junction nucleotides: 6. This CDR3 is built from 15 residues. Germline CDR1 MNHEY, CDR2 SVGAGI. This CDR3 reads CASSSSGGRYNEQFF. CDR3 coding DNA: TGTGCCAGCAGTTCCTCGGGGGGGCGGTACAATGAGCAGTTCTTC.

The chain recombines TRBV27 with TRBJ1-1, with D uncertain. The V end lost 6 bases, the J end lost 0 bases, and 14 bases lay between the germline ends. Germline V lookup: CDR1 MNHEY, CDR2 SMNVEV (reference sequence). CDR3 length: 15 amino acids. The DNA of the CDR3 is TGTGCCAGCAGCCCCCGCGGCGGGGTGAACACTGAAGCTTTCTTT. Translation: CASSPRGGVNTEAFF.

On this clone itself: Other DNA sequences in the sample encode the same CDR3. The chain joins TRBV29-1 to TRBJ1-2; TRBD1 agrees at 7 bases. Germline assignment: CDR1 SQVTM and CDR2 ANQGSEA. The CDR3 totals 11 residues. V lost 6 bases to trimming and J lost 8 bases; unmatched junction nucleotides: 6. The CDR3 sequence is CSVEDRSGYTF. Here the CDR3 DNA reads TGCAGCGTCGAGGACAGGTCCGGCTACACCTTC. The complete variable domain, with remaining parts taken from reference TRBV29-1 and TRBJ1-2, reads SAVISQKPSRDICQRGTSLTIQCQVDSQVTMMFWYRQQPGQSLTLIATANQGSEATYESGFVIDKFPISRPNLTFSTLTVSNMSPEDSSIYLCSVEDRSGYTFGSGTRLTVV.

The gene calls are TRBV28 and TRBJ1-5; D is ambiguous. Trimming shortened V by 2 bases and J by 0 bases, and 14 bases separated the two germline ends. CDR1 MDHEN and CDR2 SYDVKM come from the germline V gene. The CDR3 consists of 17 residues. CDR3 in amino acids: CASSLALGSFSNQPQHF. DNA of the CDR3: TGTGCCAGCAGTTTAGCCCTCGGGTCATTTAGCAATCAGCCCCAGCATTTT.

A word on this clone: The junction departs from germline at one end; a sequencing error may be responsible. The gene calls are TRBV7-7 and TRBJ2-7, with D hard to call. Germline CDR1 and CDR2: SSHAT and FNYEAQ (reference sequence). The CDR3 sequence is 13 residues long. CDR3 in amino acids: CASSQDESYEQYF. CDR3 coding DNA: TGTGCTAGCAGCCAGGACGAGTCCTACGAGCAGTACTTC.

This clone was seen only once. This chain joins TRBV7-2 and TRBJ1-1, with TRBD1 matching over 7 bases. Trimming removed 5 bases from V and 5 bases from J; junction bases left unmatched: 8. In germline, CDR1 is SGHTA, CDR2 FQGNSA. The CDR3 has 14 residues. CDR3 nucleotides: TGTGCCAGCAGCCGGAGACAGGGTAAGACTGAAGCTTTCTTT. It yields the protein CASSRRQGKTEAFF.

This clone was observed a single time. V gene TRBV27 combines with J gene TRBJ2-3; 7 bases map to TRBD2. Trimming at V came to 6 bases and at J to 0 bases, leaving 27 bases not matched to a gene. Germline V gives CDR1 MNHEY, CDR2 SMNVEV (reference sequence). The CDR3 is made up of 22 amino acids. Here the CDR3 DNA reads TGTGCCAGCAGCGTTGGTTCGGGATTACCGTGGGTCGCTAGCGGTAGCACAGATACGCAGTATTTT. This codes for CASSVGSGLPWVASGSTDTQYF.

J is TRBJ2-6 and V is TRBV5-6; 9 bases are shared with TRBD1. The length of the CDR3 is 18 residues. V lost 0 bases and J lost 0; bases outside the gene matches: 4. The germline CDR1 and CDR2 sequences are SGHDT and YYEEEE. The chain's CDR3 is CASSLGTGVSSGANVLTF. CDR3 sequence (DNA): TGTGCCAGCAGCTTGGGGACAGGGGTTTCCTCTGGGGCCAACGTCCTGACTTTC.

The genes are TRBV30 and TRBJ2-2; D remains unclear. Germline assignment: CDR1 GTSNPN and CDR2 SVGIG (reference sequence). The ends were cut back, 5 bases at V and 2 bases at J, with 15 bases in the middle. CDR3 length equals 15 residues. CDR3 protein: CAWATPSENTGELFF. The CDR3 region has the DNA TGTGCCTGGGCGACACCTTCCGAAAACACCGGGGAGCTGTTTTTT.

The chain links TRBV18 to TRBJ1-1; 10 bases fit TRBD1. CDR3 length: 13 residues. Germline CDR1 is KGHSH and CDR2 is LQKENI. The V gene end was trimmed by 4 bases and the J gene end by 7 bases; junction bases not matched to a gene: 3. DNA for the CDR3: TGTGCCAGCTCACAGACAGGGGGCGATGAAGCTTTCTTT. It specifies CASSQTGGDEAFF.

The chain combines TRBV7-2 with TRBJ2-3; 7 bases fit TRBD2. The ends lost 4 bases at V and 5 bases at J; junction bases unmatched: 9. CDR1 is SGHTA, CDR2 FQGNSA, per germline. There are 15 residues in the CDR3. For the CDR3, the DNA is TGTGCCAGCAGCTCGCGACTAGCCCTGAAAGATACGCAGTATTTT. It is translated as CASSSRLALKDTQYF.

The chain recombines TRBV4-3 with TRBJ2-1; perhaps TRBD2 as D (6 bases). The germline CDR1 and CDR2 sequences are LGHNA and YSLEER. V lost 3 bases to trimming and J lost 5 bases, with 17 bases between them. CDR3 length: 16 amino acids. The CDR3 is CASSQDKYGSHNEQFF. The DNA of the CDR3 is TGCGCCAGCAGCCAGGACAAGTACGGGAGCCACAATGAGCAGTTCTTC.

This clone appeared a single time. The V call is TRBV7-8, the J call TRBJ2-7; possibly TRBD1 for D (6 bases). The ends were cut back, 2 bases at V and 1 base at J, with 12 bases in the middle. This CDR3 contains 15 residues. The germline V gene has CDR1 SGHVS and CDR2 FQNEAQ. DNA of the CDR3: TGTGCCAGCAGCTTAAGCAGGGGTTCGTCCTACGAGCAGTACTTC. Its protein product is CASSLSRGSSYEQYF.

V is TRBV13 and J is TRBJ2-5, with D hard to call. CDR1 and CDR2 from the germline V gene are PRHDT and FYEKMQ (reference sequence). This CDR3 spans 12 amino acids. V gave up 3 bases and J gave up 0 bases, with 2 bases separating them. DNA for the CDR3: TGTGCCAGCAGCTTTAACCAAGAGACCCAGTACTTC. It codes for CASSFNQETQYF.

The chain joins TRBV5-1 to TRBJ2-3; TRBD2 matches 7 bases. Germline lookup yields CDR1 SGHRS and CDR2 YFSETQ. This CDR3 is 15 amino acids long. The junction had 2 bases not matched to a gene; V was cut back by 1 base and J by 0 bases. The CDR3 DNA is TGCGCCAGCAGCTTGAGCGGGATGAGCACAGATACGCAGTATTTT. Amino acid sequence: CASSLSGMSTDTQYF.

The chain couples TRBV28 to TRBJ2-6, with unresolved D. From germline, CDR1 is MDHEN and CDR2 SYDVKM. V was clipped by 3 bases and J by 2 bases, with 5 bases between them. The CDR3 loop spans 14 amino acids. CDR3 DNA sequence: TGTGCCAGCAGTTTGTCGACTGGGGCCAACGTCCTGACTTTC. Protein: CASSLSTGANVLTF.

V and J are TRBV5-4 and TRBJ2-1, with TRBD2 matching over 7 bases. Looked up from germline, CDR1 is SGHNT and CDR2 is YYREEE (reference sequence). J lost 7 bases, V lost 1 base, and 5 bases had no gene match. CDR3 length: 14 residues. CDR3 DNA: TGTGCCAGCAGCTTGCCCCAGCGGGAAAATGAGCAGTTCTTC. It translates to CASSLPQRENEQFF.

With respect to this clone: Different DNA sequences within this sample yield the same CDR3. The rearrangement uses TRBV9 and TRBJ2-1, with TRBD2 matching 13 bases. There are 16 residues in the CDR3. Germline values: CDR1 SGDLS, CDR2 YYNGEE. Trimming removed 3 bases from V and 4 bases from J; junction bases left unmatched: 4. The CDR3 sequence: CASSALAGGSYNEQFF. The DNA of the CDR3 is TGTGCCAGCAGCGCACTAGCGGGAGGGTCATACAATGAGCAGTTCTTC.

The rearrangement joins TRBV19 to TRBJ1-5, with 7 bases aligning to TRBD1. Trimming removed 5 bases from V and 5 bases from J; junction bases left unmatched: 3. The CDR3 totals 13 residues. Per the germline V gene, CDR1 is LNHDA and CDR2 is SQIVND (reference sequence). CDR3 nucleotides: TGTGCCAGTAGTGGGGACAGTTATCAGCCCCAGCATTTT. The encoded protein is CASSGDSYQPQHF.

This sequence joins TRBV29-1 and TRBJ2-1, with TRBD2 matching over 7 bases. V dropped 3 bases and J dropped 6; count of bases not matched to a gene: 8. This CDR3 contains 14 residues. CDR1 and CDR2 (germline): SQVTM, ANQGSEA. CDR3 DNA: TGCAGCGTTGAGGCGGGGGTTCGGAGCAATGAGCAGTTCTTC. The encoded protein is CSVEAGVRSNEQFF.

This clone appeared a single time. The rearrangement links TRBV29-1 to TRBJ2-7; 7 nucleotides align to TRBD2. The germline V gene has CDR1 SQVTM and CDR2 ANQGSEA. This CDR3 comprises 14 residues. The ends lost 4 bases at V and 3 bases at J; junction bases unmatched: 9. This chain's CDR3 is CSVVGGPGGYEQYF. The DNA for the CDR3 is TGCAGCGTTGTAGGTGGGCCGGGGGGCTACGAGCAGTACTTC.

This clone was counted once. The chain uses TRBV28 and TRBJ1-4; 9 bases fit TRBD1. Germline assignment: CDR1 MDHEN and CDR2 SYDVKM. With 3 bases clipped from V and 6 bases from J, the junction kept 8 bases outside the gene matches. The CDR3 contains 16 residues. CDR3 nucleotides: TGTGCCAGCAGTTTCCCCTACAGGGGGCGGGATGAAAAACTGTTTTTT. Amino acids: CASSFPYRGRDEKLFF.

In nucleotides, the CDR3 is TGTGCCAGCAGCCGCCAGACTAGCGGGGATTACTCCTACGAGCAGTACTTC. This gives the protein CASSRQTSGDYSYEQYF. The rearrangement joins TRBV7-9 to TRBJ2-7; 11 bases are shared with TRBD2. CDR1 SEHNR and CDR2 FQNEAQ come from the germline V gene (reference sequence). J gave up 0 bases and V 5 bases, and 9 bases lay outside the gene matches. The CDR3 length is 17 residues.